This T cell receptor beta chain is from a study of blood T cell repertoires in COVID-19. Repertoires were generated with immunoSEQ multiplex PCR, while TCRdb's copy carries only in-frame clones and drops some. This table has 140,000 to 150,000 clones, over 75% appearing once. Germline-derived CDR1 and CDR2 are DFQATT and SNEGSKA (reference sequence). Unmatched junction bases numbered 13, after V lost 3 bases and J lost 1 base. CDR3 size: 18 residues. This receptor was taken from an older woman with active COVID-19. Sequenced input: peripheral blood. V gene TRBV20-1 combines with J gene TRBJ2-3, with 10 bases matching TRBD2. CDR3 sequence (DNA): TGCAGTGCTAGTCCGACGGGGGCTAGCGGGAGAGGCACAGATACGCAGTATTTT. Protein: CSASPTGASGRGTDTQYF.